The 22 T cell receptor beta chains presented below share a single source sample, sequenced in a study of T cells in Graves' hyperthyroidism and ophthalmopathy (dated by TCRdb to the late 2010s). Library method: multiplex PCR. The instrument given in TCRdb is Illumina HiSeq 2000. Amplification of TCR beta CDR3 regions was carried out from RNA transcripts. The first round of RT-PCR for the TCR CDR3 was performed with the HTBI primer set and the Qiagen OneStep RT-PCR kit. Using fastp trimming at Q25 and MiXCR clonotype assembly, TCRdb reanalyzed the public sequencing data and kept in-frame beta chains. Each entry is one CDR3 protein sequence, shown with its most common DNA and genes. Recorded for this sample are about 340,000 distinct CDR3 sequences; about 21% of them occurred a single time. The ten largest clones add up to about 50% of the sample. The sample consisted of blood. These TCRs come from a woman in her 50s with Graves' hyperthyroidism.

This clonotype was recorded at least ten times. This chain joins TRBV3-1 and TRBJ2-1; TRBD1 matches at 11 bases. This CDR3 spans 16 amino acids. V was pared by 2 bases and J by 6 bases, with 6 bases of the junction left unmatched. The V gene's germline CDR1 is LGHDT and CDR2 YNNKEL (reference sequence). DNA for the CDR3: TGTGCCAGCAGCCAAATAACCGGGACAGGGGGCAATGAGCAGTTCTTC. It translates to CASSQITGTGGNEQFF.

This clonotype occurred a few times. The conserved closing phenylalanine or tryptophan is absent in this CDR3, likely reflecting a read error. The V and J genes are TRBV16 and TRBJ1-6; TRBD1 might be the D (6 bases). The germline CDR1 and CDR2 sequences are KGHSY and FQNENV. The V end lost 3 bases, the J end lost 6 bases, and 6 bases lay between the germline ends. The CDR3 loop spans 13 amino acids. The CDR3, as DNA: TGTGCCAGCAGCCACAGGGGTAATTCACCCCTCCACGTT. Translation: CASSHRGNSPLHV.

This clonotype was seen a handful of times. The chain has TRBV29-1 and TRBJ2-7, with D possibly matching TRBD1 (5 bases). The V end lost 7 bases, the J end lost 1 base, and 8 bases lay between the germline ends. The CDR3 sequence is 11 residues long. Per germline, CDR1 SQVTM and CDR2 ANQGSEA. The CDR3 reads CSGRQSYEQYF. The CDR3, as DNA: TGCAGCGGGCGACAGTCCTACGAGCAGTACTTC.

Ten or more counts support this clonotype. The chain carries TRBV5-1 and TRBJ2-7; 8 bases fit TRBD2. Unmatched junction bases numbered 5, after V lost 0 bases and J lost 0 bases. The length of the CDR3 is 16 residues. CDR1 is SGHRS and CDR2 is YFSETQ in the germline V gene. CDR3 loop: CASSLGSGRDSYEQYF. Here the CDR3 DNA reads TGCGCCAGCAGCTTGGGTTCCGGGAGGGACTCCTACGAGCAGTACTTC.

This clonotype occurred a few times. In DNA form, the CDR3 reads TGTGCCATCAGTGAGACAGGGAGCACAGATACGCAGTATTTT. Its translation: CAISETGSTDTQYF. The V and J genes are TRBV10-3 and TRBJ2-3; a weak D match, TRBD1 (6 bases). The CDR3 contains 14 residues. V was clipped by 2 bases and J by 0 bases, with 6 bases between them. Germline CDR1 reads ENHRY; CDR2 reads SYGVKD.

At least ten counts were recorded for this clonotype. The chain employs TRBV6-5 and TRBJ2-7; perhaps TRBD2 as D (6 bases). Looked up from germline, CDR1 is MNHEY and CDR2 is SVGAGI. The CDR3 totals 13 residues. Trimming cost V 2 bases and J 5 bases, with 10 bases left between them. The DNA of the CDR3 is TGTGCCAGCAGTTACGGGGGAGGCGACGAGCAGTACTTC. It codes for CASSYGGGDEQYF.

This clonotype was seen repeatedly, ten times or more. V is TRBV9 and J is TRBJ1-1; TRBD1 matches 8 bases. Germline values: CDR1 SGDLS, CDR2 YYNGEE. V shed 2 bases, J shed 7 bases, and the junction held 7 bases outside the gene matches. The CDR3 runs to 14 residues. CDR3 protein: CASSVSGTGFEAFF. The DNA of the CDR3 is TGTGCCAGCAGCGTGTCCGGGACAGGCTTTGAAGCTTTCTTT.

This clonotype was recorded many times. The rearrangement uses TRBV28 and TRBJ2-7; maybe TRBD1 (6 bases). The CDR3 spans 15 residues. Trimming took 4 bases from V and 2 from J, leaving 15 bases between them. The germline gives CDR1 MDHEN, CDR2 SYDVKM. The CDR3, as DNA: TGTGCCAGCAGTTATCTCAGCACAGGGACCTACGAGCAGTACTTC. Its protein is CASSYLSTGTYEQYF. Full variable domain (rest looked up from reference TRBV28 and TRBJ2-7): DVKVTQSSRYLVKRTGEKVFLECVQDMDHENMFWYRQDPGLGLRLIYFSYDVKMKEKGDIPEGYSVSREKKERFSLILESASTNQTSMYLCASSYLSTGTYEQYFGPGTRLTVT.

The chain uses TRBV5-1 and TRBJ2-1; TRBD1 matches 9 bases. V dropped 4 bases and J dropped 5; count of bases not matched to a gene: 7. The germline CDR1 and CDR2 sequences are SGHRS and YFSETQ. This CDR3 region has 15 residues. The CDR3: CASSPRDRVHNEQFF. CDR3 bases: TGCGCCAGCAGCCCCCGGGACAGGGTTCACAATGAGCAGTTCTTC. Combining the CDR3 with reference TRBV5-1 and TRBJ2-1 gives the whole variable domain KAGVTQTPRYLIKTRGQQVTLSCSPISGHRSVSWYQQTPGQGLQFLFEYFSETQRNKGNFPGRFSGRQFSNSRSEMNVSTLELGDSALYLCASSPRDRVHNEQFFGPGTRLTVL.

Ten or more counts support this clonotype. This sequence joins TRBV5-6 and TRBJ1-1; D gene ambiguous. The V end was cut by 4 bases, the J end by 0 bases, with 13 bases between. The CDR3 loop spans 15 amino acids. Germline V CDR1 and CDR2: SGHDT, YYEEEE. The CDR3 here is CASSNARRMNTEAFF. As DNA, the CDR3 is TGTGCCAGCAGCAACGCACGGAGAATGAACACTGAAGCTTTCTTT.

This clonotype appeared many times. V and J are TRBV12-3 or TRBV12-4 and TRBJ2-7, with TRBD1 matching over 10 bases. The CDR3 is made up of 14 amino acids. J was trimmed by 7 bases and V by 6 bases; bases with no gene match: 9. The CDR3 sequence: CASSAGTGVGEQYF. The CDR3 DNA follows: TGTGCCAGCAGCGCCGGGACAGGGGTTGGGGAGCAGTACTTC.

This clonotype has a count of ten or more. The chain employs TRBV15 and TRBJ2-3; D gene uncertain. The CDR3 consists of 12 residues. Per germline, CDR1 LNHNV and CDR2 YYDKDF (reference sequence). V dropped 0 bases and J dropped 3 bases, with 1 base sitting between them. The DNA of the CDR3 is TGTGCCACCAGCAGAGAAACAGATACGCAGTATTTT. This encodes CATSRETDTQYF.

Concerning this clonotype itself: A clone one base away is much larger, so this may be a read error. This chain connects TRBV30 to TRBJ2-7; D gene uncertain. Germline values: CDR1 GTSNPN, CDR2 SVGIG (reference sequence). The CDR3 is 14 amino acids. As DNA, the CDR3 is TGTGTCTGGAGTGTCGTTCCCAGGCAGCCCGAGCAGTACTTC. Its protein product is CVWSVVPRQPEQYF.

This clonotype was counted ten times or more. The chain joins TRBV28 to TRBJ1-1; D might be TRBD1 (5 bases). The CDR3 has 13 amino acids. The germline CDR1 and CDR2 sequences are MDHEN and SYDVKM. The V end was cut by 6 bases, the J end by 10 bases, with 18 bases between. CDR3 protein: CASSINRFGGAFF. CDR3 DNA sequence: TGTGCCAGCAGCATAAACAGGTTCGGTGGAGCTTTCTTT. The full variable domain, rest sourced from reference TRBV28 and TRBJ1-1, is DVKVTQSSRYLVKRTGEKVFLECVQDMDHENMFWYRQDPGLGLRLIYFSYDVKMKEKGDIPEGYSVSREKKERFSLILESASTNQTSMYLCASSINRFGGAFFGQGTRLTVV.

This clonotype was picked up a small number of times. The rearrangement uses TRBV19 and TRBJ1-1; D gene unclear. Trimming took off 3 bases at V and 4 bases at J, with 9 bases between the two ends. Germline loops: CDR1 LNHDA, CDR2 SQIVND (reference sequence). The CDR3 is made up of 13 amino acids. The CDR3 here is CASSIRPGTEAFF. CDR3 bases: TGTGCCAGTAGTATCAGACCTGGCACTGAAGCTTTCTTT.

This clonotype was recorded at least ten times. CDR3 sequence reads: CASSERQGGYRYRGAGYTF. The DNA for the CDR3 is TGTGCCAGCAGTGAGAGACAGGGGGGGTATCGATATCGTGGGGCTGGCTACACCTTC. The chain uses TRBV28 and TRBJ1-2; TRBD1 matches at 9 bases. There are 19 residues in the CDR3. After removal of 5 bases from V and 7 bases from J, the junction contained 23 bases not matched to a gene. Germline-derived CDR1 and CDR2 are MDHEN and SYDVKM.

Comment on this clonotype: No conserved phenylalanine or tryptophan is present at the end of the CDR3, so a read error is the likely explanation. V gene TRBV7-3 combines with J gene TRBJ2-7; either TRBD1 or TRBD2 may supply D (5 bases each). The CDR3 has 17 residues. Per the germline V gene, CDR1 is SGHTA and CDR2 is FQGTGA. V was clipped by 5 bases and J by 0 bases, with 20 bases between them. The CDR3 reads CASSKDPGPGSSYEQYS. CDR3 DNA: TGTGCCAGCAGCAAAGATCCGGGACCAGGGTCCTCCTACGAGCAGTACTCC.

This clonotype was found many times. The chain uses TRBV12-3 or TRBV12-4 and TRBJ1-2, with 12 bases that match TRBD1. V shed 4 bases and J 8 bases; nucleotides not matched to a gene: 5. There are 14 residues in the CDR3. The CDR3 sequence: CASSSVGTGGGYTF. The CDR3 region has the DNA TGTGCCAGCAGTTCCGTCGGGACAGGGGGCGGCTACACCTTC.

This sequence joins TRBV4-1 and TRBJ2-7; TRBD2 aligns across 8 bases. The junction had 5 bases not matched to a gene; V was cut back by 1 base and J by 3 bases. In germline, CDR1 is MGHRA, CDR2 YSYEKL. The CDR3 has 15 residues. The DNA for the CDR3 is TGCGCCAGCAGCCAAGTTACTAGCGGCAACTACGAGCAGTACTTC. Amino acids: CASSQVTSGNYEQYF.

This clonotype was seen many times. This chain joins TRBV5-1 and TRBJ2-5, with D possibly TRBD2 on 6 matching bases. Germline assignment: CDR1 SGHRS and CDR2 YFSETQ. The V and J ends lost 4 bases and 8 bases respectively, with 18 bases between them. The CDR3 covers 14 residues. The CDR3 DNA follows: TGCGCCAGCAGCGGAGGGGCTAGCGAGGTTACCCAGTACTTC. Translated: CASSGGASEVTQYF.

This clonotype was recorded at least ten times. The chain couples TRBV20-1 to TRBJ1-1, with D unclear. The V gene's germline CDR1 is DFQATT and CDR2 SNEGSKA (reference sequence). The length of the CDR3 is 14 residues. V was clipped by 0 bases and J by 0 bases, with 8 bases between them. CDR3 amino acids: CSARELLMNTEAFF. For the CDR3, the DNA is TGCAGTGCTAGAGAATTACTGATGAACACTGAAGCTTTCTTT.

This clonotype was seen many times. The genes are TRBV28 and TRBJ2-1, with D perhaps TRBD2 (6 bases). V dropped 3 bases and J dropped 4 bases, with 13 bases sitting between them. Germline V gene data show CDR1 as MDHEN and CDR2 as SYDVKM. The CDR3 has 15 residues. The DNA of the CDR3 is TGTGCCAGCAGTTTTTTACGGGACTCGTACAATGAGCAGTTCTTC. Its translation: CASSFLRDSYNEQFF.